One sample yielded the 8 T cell receptor beta chains listed below, sequenced in a study of blood T cell repertoires in COVID-19. Sequencing used immunoSEQ multiplex PCR; TCRdb keeps in-frame clones, though not all of them. The sample lists hundreds of thousands of clones, approximately 85% occurring once. The material sequenced was PBMCs or T cells enriched from blood (not recorded which). The receptor source for this set is a woman younger than 45 who had recovered from COVID-19.

This chain connects TRBV10-3 to TRBJ1-4; D possibly corresponds to TRBD1 (5 bases). The CDR3 spans 14 residues. V lost 2 bases, J lost 5 bases, and 9 bases lay in between. Per germline, CDR1 ENHRY and CDR2 SYGVKD. The CDR3: CAISERQTNEKLFF. The DNA for the CDR3 is TGTGCCATCAGTGAGAGACAGACGAATGAAAAACTGTTTTTT.

The chain carries TRBV10-3 and TRBJ2-1; 7 bases match TRBD2. Trimming removed 5 bases from V and 6 bases from J; junction bases left unmatched: 10. The CDR3 is made up of 15 amino acids. Germline-derived CDR1 and CDR2 are ENHRY and SYGVKD. The CDR3 DNA reads as TGTGCCATCAGTCCGACTAGCCGGGTTGGCAATGAGCAGTTCTTC. Protein: CAISPTSRVGNEQFF.

A single count supports this clone. CDR3 loop: CASSPGTSGSPPYEQYF. The CDR3 DNA reads as TGTGCCAGCTCACCGGGGACTAGCGGGAGTCCTCCCTACGAGCAGTACTTC. This rearrangement joins TRBV18 to TRBJ2-7; the match to TRBD2 covers 14 bases. The germline V gene has CDR1 KGHSH and CDR2 LQKENI. The CDR3 sequence is 17 residues long. The V gene end was trimmed by 3 bases and the J gene end by 2 bases; junction bases not matched to a gene: 6. Full variable domain (rest looked up from reference TRBV18 and TRBJ2-7): NAGVMQNPRHLVRRRGQEARLRCSPMKGHSHVYWYRQLPEEGLKFMVYLQKENIIDESGMPKERFSAEFPKEGPSILRIQQVVRGDSAAYFCASSPGTSGSPPYEQYFGPGTRLTVT.

This chain joins TRBV4-3 and TRBJ2-5, with D possibly being TRBD2 (6 bases). The V gene's germline CDR1 is LGHNA and CDR2 YSLEER. CDR3 length equals 17 residues. Trimming pared 0 bases from V and 0 bases from J, leaving 14 bases between. CDR3 region: CASSQDDGGLYQETQYF. CDR3 DNA sequence: TGCGCCAGCAGCCAAGATGACGGGGGACTGTACCAAGAGACCCAGTACTTC.

The chain joins TRBV18 to TRBJ1-1; 9 positions agree with TRBD1. Trimming cost V 5 bases and J 5 bases; bases outside gene matches: 12. CDR3 length equals 16 residues. Germline lookup yields CDR1 KGHSH and CDR2 LQKENI. The DNA of the CDR3 is TGTGCCAGCTCAGCTGGGACAGGGTTCTTGGGGACTGAAGCTTTCTTT. Encoded protein: CASSAGTGFLGTEAFF.

This chain links TRBV19 with TRBJ2-7; possible D gene TRBD2, 6 bases. The V and J ends lost 3 bases and 2 bases respectively, with 11 bases between them. This CDR3 has 14 amino acids. Germline values: CDR1 LNHDA, CDR2 SQIVND (reference sequence). Here the CDR3 reads CASSMAGLPYEQYF. CDR3 DNA sequence: TGTGCCAGTAGTATGGCGGGGCTGCCCTACGAGCAGTACTTC.

The CDR3 nucleotides are TGTGCCAGCAGTTACTTACAGGGGAGGTCCGGGAATGAGCAGTTCTTC. Translation: CASSYLQGRSGNEQFF. The chain recombines TRBV6-5 with TRBJ2-1, with TRBD1 as a possible D gene (7 bases). Germline V gene lookup returns CDR1 MNHEY and CDR2 SVGAGI. V was cut by 1 base and J by 7 bases, with 17 bases left in between. The CDR3 is 16 residues long.

The CDR3 DNA is TGTGCCAGCAGCGGGACAGGCCGTAGCAATCAGCCCCAGCATTTT. Protein sequence: CASSGTGRSNQPQHF. The chain has TRBV27 and TRBJ1-5, with 8 bases aligning to TRBD1. The CDR3 is made up of 15 amino acids. CDR1 and CDR2 from the germline V gene are MNHEY and SMNVEV (reference sequence). Losses at the gene ends were 6 bases for V and 0 bases for J; bases not matched to a gene: 4.